This T cell receptor (beta chain) was obtained from a study of blood T cell repertoires in COVID-19. Looking at the study overall: Collection of acute and convalescent COVID-19 samples took place in the United States, Italy and Spain. Nucleic acid was either cDNA or gDNA, and it came from T cells, B-cell-depleted T cells, or PBMCs.

Per the study methods: It was from reference gene primer amplification that nucleated cell counts were estimated. The method was immunoSEQ multiplex PCR; TCRdb's version includes in-frame clones alone and lacks a portion of them. The V and J calls and clone size are taken from that table; D and trimming were inferred from the DNA. The sample lists about 260,000 clones, 80% to 95% occurring once. During active infection, Seattle patients enrolled and were then monitored through disease. V was shortened by 8 bases and J by 11 bases, with 20 bases between the two germline ends. The CDR3 has 12 amino acids. Germline loops: CDR1 SQVTM, CDR2 ANQGSEA.

This clonotype originated in a person aged 18 to 30 with COVID-19, enrolled during active disease. Sequencing was performed on peripheral blood. V gene TRBV29-1 combines with J gene TRBJ2-3, with TRBD1 as a possible D gene (6 bases). The CDR3 DNA follows: TGCAGCTTTGGTGACTGGACAGCGAAGCAGTATTTT. Its translation: CSFGDWTAKQYF.